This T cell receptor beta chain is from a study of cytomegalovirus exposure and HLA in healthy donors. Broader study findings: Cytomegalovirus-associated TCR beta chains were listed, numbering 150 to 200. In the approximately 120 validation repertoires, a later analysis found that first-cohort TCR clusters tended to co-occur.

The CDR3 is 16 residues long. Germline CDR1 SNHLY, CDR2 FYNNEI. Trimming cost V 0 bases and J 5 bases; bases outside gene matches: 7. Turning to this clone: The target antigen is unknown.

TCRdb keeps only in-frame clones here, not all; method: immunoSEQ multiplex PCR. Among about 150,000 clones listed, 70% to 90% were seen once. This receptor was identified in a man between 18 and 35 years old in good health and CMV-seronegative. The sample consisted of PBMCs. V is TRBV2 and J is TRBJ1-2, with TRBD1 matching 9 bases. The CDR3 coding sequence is TGTGCCAGCAGTGAAGCGCTTCTGGGACAGGGATATGGCTACACCTTC. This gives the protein CASSEALLGQGYGYTF.